This T cell receptor (beta chain) was retrieved from a study of vaccination and CD4 T cells after COVID-19. Sequenced with the Oncomine TCR Beta short-read assay was DNA taken from cultured CD4+ T cells. Someone extracted genomic DNA from cultured CD4+ T cells. TCRdb independently ran MiXCR on the PCR reads; one entry per CDR3 protein. This sample has about 16,000 distinct CDR3 sequences, with under 75% found just once. Stated treatment: roughly 10-day PBMC culture with coronavirus spike peptide pools or control peptides (ViraFEST assay). Negative selection enriched CD4+ T cells from cultures at 10 days. Regarding this clonotype: The antigen is undetermined.

The germline V gene has CDR1 DFQATT and CDR2 SNEGSKA (reference sequence). The V and J ends lost 3 bases and 1 base respectively, with 8 bases between them. The CDR3 is made up of 13 amino acids. Sequencing was done on a sample of CD4+ T cells from blood, cultured in vitro. J is TRBJ2-3 and V is TRBV20-1, with D possibly being TRBD2 (6 bases). The sequence came from a human donor who had recovered from COVID-19. The DNA of the CDR3 is TGCAGTGCTAGCGGGAGAGGCACAGATACGCAGTATTTT. It translates to CSASGRGTDTQYF.